Below are 2 T cell receptor beta chains sequenced from a single sample in a study of cytomegalovirus exposure and HLA in healthy donors. Primers for the PCR totalled 60 Vbeta and 13 Jbeta. The repertoire was sequenced with immunoSEQ multiplex PCR; TCRdb's copy has only in-frame clones and lacks some. The table shows about 280,000 clones, with about 90% occurring only once. Sequenced: PBMCs. These TCRs come from a woman aged 18-35 years in good health and CMV-seronegative.

A few counts support this clone. The chain recombines TRBV7-6 with TRBJ1-6; 10 bases are a match to TRBD1. The CDR3 runs 18 residues. V shed 1 base, J shed 9 bases, and the junction held 12 bases outside the gene matches. Germline values: CDR1 SGHVS, CDR2 FNYEAQ. This chain's CDR3 is CASSLGGTGATQGSPLHF. The CDR3 DNA reads as TGTGCCAGCAGCTTAGGCGGGACAGGGGCCACGCAGGGTTCACCCCTCCACTTT.

The chain combines TRBV5-1 with TRBJ1-2; D is undetermined. The V gene's germline CDR1 is SGHRS and CDR2 YFSETQ. The CDR3 is made up of 13 amino acids. Trimming stripped 0 bases from V and 8 bases from J, with 11 bases between. CDR3 bases: TGCGCCAGCAGCTTGGCCCAAGTACAGGGCTACACCTTC. This gives the protein CASSLAQVQGYTF.